This entry features one TCR beta chain sequence. No antigen is known for it. Data came from immunoSEQ multiplex PCR; TCRdb stores just in-frame clones and leaves some out. The repertoire has about 150,000 clones, around nine tenths of them found once; the top ten carry 1.5% to 2%. The record originates from a study of T cell responses to AZD1222 COVID-19 vaccine. Background on the study: Analyses pooled second doses at about 4 or about 12 weeks.

The CDR3 is made up of 15 amino acids. CDR1 SEHNR and CDR2 FQNEAQ come from the germline V gene (reference sequence). Trimming removed 5 bases from V and 0 bases from J, with 11 bases in between. Study observations and caveats: Spike-specific TCRs gained breadth and depth after people received two AZD1222 doses. Close to half of all spike-specific TCRs reportedly target regions of the variants that are unmutated.

Sequencing was performed on peripheral blood, taken on day 0 of AZD1222 vaccination. The chain combines TRBV7-9 with TRBJ1-3; perhaps TRBD1 as D (5 bases). This TCR was recovered from an adult in good health. The CDR3 is CASSPDRPSGNTIYF. Written as DNA, the CDR3 is TGTGCCAGCAGCCCTGACAGACCCTCTGGAAACACCATATATTTT.